This TCR beta chain emerged from a study of blood T cell repertoires in COVID-19. Study background: There were acute and convalescent COVID-19 samples, and they came from the United States, Italy and Spain. T cells, B-cell-depleted T cells, or PBMCs provided the cDNA or gDNA that served as material.

Clones were read by immunoSEQ multiplex PCR, and TCRdb kept only the in-frame ones, dropping some. In the table there are approximately 140,000 clones, about four fifths of which are singletons. The CDR3 has 16 residues. V dropped 6 bases and J dropped 5 bases, with 22 bases sitting between them. The germline V gene has CDR1 MNHEY and CDR2 SMNVEV (reference sequence). This chain links TRBV27 with TRBJ1-2; D is possibly TRBD1 (6 bases). Material: peripheral blood. The origin of this receptor is a man aged 65 to 79 with acute or convalescent COVID-19. Here the CDR3 reads CASSHRENADLYGYTF. The CDR3 nucleotides are TGTGCCAGCAGCCACAGGGAAAACGCTGACCTGTATGGCTACACCTTC.